This TCR beta chain was captured in a study of cytomegalovirus exposure and HLA in healthy donors. Points on this clone: The target antigen is unknown.

Primers for the PCR totalled 60 Vbeta and 13 Jbeta. Data came from immunoSEQ multiplex PCR; TCRdb stores just in-frame clones and leaves some out. Here the sample table reports around 140,000 clones. General study results and limits: Most CMV-associated TCR beta chains appeared HLA-restricted in a later analysis. Immune exposure was documented only through CMV serostatus. Productive rates of about 90% or about 30% were seen for most TCR beta V segments in an earlier analysis.

Germline CDR1 reads SGHNT; CDR2 reads YYREEE (reference sequence). This CDR3 has 15 amino acids. J gave up 4 bases and V 6 bases, and 8 bases lay outside the gene matches. Sequencing was performed on PBMCs. The chain carries TRBV5-4 and TRBJ2-2, with 8 bases that match TRBD1. This TCR came from a woman aged 35 to 49 in good health and CMV-seronegative. DNA of the CDR3: TGTGCCAGCACCCCTCAGGGGGCGACCACCGGGGAGCTGTTTTTT. The encoded protein is CASTPQGATTGELFF. The complete variable domain, with remaining parts taken from reference TRBV5-4 and TRBJ2-2, reads ETGVTQSPTHLIKTRGQQVTLRCSSQSGHNTVSWYQQALGQGPQFIFQYYREEENGRGNFPPRFSGLQFPNYSSELNVNALELDDSALYLCASTPQGATTGELFFGEGSRLTVL.